The entry below gives a single T cell receptor (beta chain) sequence along with its context. The sample holds many counts of this clonotype. Its antigen remains unidentified. It has no much larger one-base neighbor in the sample; base qualities were not kept. Libraries were constructed by 5' RACE. Data came from an Illumina MiSeq. Library preparation attached unique molecular identifiers to individual cDNA molecules for quantitative, reproducible TCR counting. In the authors' own workflow: A median of roughly 98,000 TCRs per sample was observed, with a range of roughly 20,000 to 750,000. V, J and CDR3 annotation of the TCR reads was carried out using the Decombinator software suite. For PS versus PT1 abundance plots, all samples were subsampled to the same number of TCRs (28,000). TCRs were defined as expanded if absent before sensitization and observed at least eight times at the 2-week time point. TCRdb itself trimmed the public reads at Q25 with fastp, ran MiXCR and retained productive beta chains. A single entry per CDR3 protein holds the most common genes and DNA from its merged rows. TCRdb, not the authors, supplied the V and J calls. The sample table records 150,000 or so distinct CDR3 sequences; roughly 4.1% of these occur just once. Of the sample, 1.3% to 1.5% is held by the ten largest clones.

The data stem from a study of human T cells and chemical hapten exposure (dated by TCRdb to the early 2020s). Regarding the research as a whole: Libraries were combined into a pool for sequencing, and differences in TCR yield between samples came mainly from small differences in library volumes within the pool. The study tracked peripheral blood TCR repertoire changes in vivo during primary and secondary sensitization to the hapten diphenylcyclopropenone (DPC) in alopecia patients. Both TCR alpha and TCR beta chains were sequenced from each blood RNA sample.

Counted from cysteine to phenylalanine, this CDR3 has 15 amino acids. Just the 45-base CDR3 DNA is kept, in frame starting at base 1. The V and J ends are trimmed by 6 bases and 0 bases, leaving 12 bases between them. The germline V gene encodes CDR1 MNHEY and CDR2 SVGAGI. What the study reported, not specific to this receptor: Repeated subsampling changed both the strength of the expansion versus patch-test correlation and the threshold at which that correlation became significant. DPC sensitization did not change how many TCRs were above 1 in 1000 frequency, and no evidence was found of alterations in global repertoire structure.

Total RNA was isolated from unfractionated whole blood collected in Tempus Blood RNA tubes. Four or five healthy volunteers served as TCR sequencing controls and were bled at day 0, 2 weeks and 6 weeks. The sequence derives from a female donor in good health. This chain joins TRBV6-5 to TRBJ2-4; the D gene is possibly TRBD1 or TRBD2, each agreeing over 6 bases. The nucleotides read TGTGCCAGCAGGCCGGGGGCAGTAGCCAAAAACATTCAGTACTTC. This codes for CASRPGAVAKNIQYF.